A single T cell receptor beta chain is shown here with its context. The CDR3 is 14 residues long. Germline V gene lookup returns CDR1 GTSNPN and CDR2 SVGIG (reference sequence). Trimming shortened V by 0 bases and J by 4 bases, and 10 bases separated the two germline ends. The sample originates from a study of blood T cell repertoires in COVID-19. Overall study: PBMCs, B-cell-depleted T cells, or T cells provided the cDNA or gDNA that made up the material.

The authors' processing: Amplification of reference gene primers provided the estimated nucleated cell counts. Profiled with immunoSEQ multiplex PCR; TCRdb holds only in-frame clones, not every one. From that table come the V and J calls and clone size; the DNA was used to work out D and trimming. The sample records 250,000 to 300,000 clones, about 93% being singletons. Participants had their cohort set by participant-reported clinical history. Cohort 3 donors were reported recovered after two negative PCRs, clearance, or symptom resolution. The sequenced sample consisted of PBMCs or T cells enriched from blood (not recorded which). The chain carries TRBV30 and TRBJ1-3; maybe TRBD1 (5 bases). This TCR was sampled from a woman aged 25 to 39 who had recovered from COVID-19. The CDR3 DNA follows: TGTGCCTGGAGTGTACGGGGGGTGGGAAACACCATATATTTT. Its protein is CAWSVRGVGNTIYF.